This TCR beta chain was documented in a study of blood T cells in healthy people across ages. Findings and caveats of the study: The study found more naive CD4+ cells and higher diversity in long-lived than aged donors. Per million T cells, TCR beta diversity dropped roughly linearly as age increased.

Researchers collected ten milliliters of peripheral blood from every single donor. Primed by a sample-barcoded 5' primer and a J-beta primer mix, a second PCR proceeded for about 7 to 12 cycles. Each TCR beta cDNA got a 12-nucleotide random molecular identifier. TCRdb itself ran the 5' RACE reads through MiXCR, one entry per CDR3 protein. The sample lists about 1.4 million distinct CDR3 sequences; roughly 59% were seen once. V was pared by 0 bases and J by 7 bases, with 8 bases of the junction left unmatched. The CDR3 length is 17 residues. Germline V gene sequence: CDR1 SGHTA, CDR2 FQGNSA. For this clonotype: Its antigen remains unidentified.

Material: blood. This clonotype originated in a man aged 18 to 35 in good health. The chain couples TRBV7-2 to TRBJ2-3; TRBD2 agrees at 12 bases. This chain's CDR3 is CASSLASSGGAVNTQYF. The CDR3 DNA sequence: TGTGCCAGCAGCTTAGCCTCTAGCGGGGGGGCCGTAAATACGCAGTATTTT.